This T cell receptor beta chain was retrieved from a study of blood T cell repertoires in COVID-19. For the study at large: There were acute and convalescent COVID-19 samples, and they came from the United States, Italy and Spain.

Clones were sequenced by immunoSEQ multiplex PCR, and TCRdb holds only the in-frame ones, with some missing. The sample consists of approximately 97,000 clones, 80% to 90% of them appearing once. Patients from Seattle were sampled longitudinally, starting during active infection. The CDR3 runs 14 residues. V dropped 2 bases and J dropped 6 bases, with 14 bases sitting between them. Germline V gene sequence: CDR1 KGHSH, CDR2 LQKENI. The specimen was peripheral blood. This clonotype was obtained from a middle-aged man with COVID-19, enrolled during active disease. The chain has TRBV18 and TRBJ2-7; possible D gene TRBD1, 6 bases. CDR3 sequence: CASSPSGTRVEQYF. DNA for the CDR3: TGTGCCAGCTCACCATCCGGGACACGAGTCGAGCAGTACTTC.